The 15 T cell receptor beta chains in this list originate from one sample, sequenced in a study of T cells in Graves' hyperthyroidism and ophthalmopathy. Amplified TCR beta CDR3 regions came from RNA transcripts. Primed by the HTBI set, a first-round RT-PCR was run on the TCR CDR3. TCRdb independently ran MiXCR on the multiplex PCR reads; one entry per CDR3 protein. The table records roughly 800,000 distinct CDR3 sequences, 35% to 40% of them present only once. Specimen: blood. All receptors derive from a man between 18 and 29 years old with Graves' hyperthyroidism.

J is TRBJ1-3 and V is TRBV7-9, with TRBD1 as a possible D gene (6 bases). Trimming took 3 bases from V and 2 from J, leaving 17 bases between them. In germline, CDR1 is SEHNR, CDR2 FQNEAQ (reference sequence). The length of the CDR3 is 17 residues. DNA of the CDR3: TGTGCCAGCAGCTTCGGTAGGACAGCCAATGCTGGAAACACCATATATTTT. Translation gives CASSFGRTANAGNTIYF.

CDR3 region: CASSDWGGSSYEQYF. CDR3 sequence (DNA): TGTGCCAGCAGTGATTGGGGGGGGAGCTCCTACGAGCAGTACTTC. V and J are TRBV7-2 and TRBJ2-7, with 7 bases identical to TRBD2. This CDR3 is built from 15 residues. Germline loops: CDR1 SGHTA, CDR2 FQGNSA. Trimming cost V 6 bases and J 0 bases; bases outside gene matches: 8.

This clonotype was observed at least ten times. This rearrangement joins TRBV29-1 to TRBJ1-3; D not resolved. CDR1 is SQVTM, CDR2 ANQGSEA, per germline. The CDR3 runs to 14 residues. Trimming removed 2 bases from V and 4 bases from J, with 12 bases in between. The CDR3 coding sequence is TGCAGCGTTGAAACGACTCTAGGAGGAAACACCATATATTTT. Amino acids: CSVETTLGGNTIYF.

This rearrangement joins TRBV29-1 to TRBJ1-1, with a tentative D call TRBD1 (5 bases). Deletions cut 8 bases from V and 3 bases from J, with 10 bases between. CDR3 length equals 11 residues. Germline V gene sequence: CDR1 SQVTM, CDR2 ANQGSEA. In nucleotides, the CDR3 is TGCAGCTCCTCAGGGTACACTGAAGCTTTCTTT. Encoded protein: CSSSGYTEAFF.

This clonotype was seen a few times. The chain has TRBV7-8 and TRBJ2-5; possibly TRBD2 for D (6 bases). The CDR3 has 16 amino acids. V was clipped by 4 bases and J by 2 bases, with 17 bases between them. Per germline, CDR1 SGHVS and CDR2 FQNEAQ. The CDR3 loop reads CASSSSSGALQETQYF. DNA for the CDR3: TGTGCCAGCAGCTCCAGTAGCGGAGCTCTACAAGAGACCCAGTACTTC.

For the CDR3, the DNA is TGTGCCAGCAGTTTAGCGGGGCGGGAAATGTACTTC. Translating it yields CASSLAGREMYF. The V and J genes are TRBV12-3 or TRBV12-4 and TRBJ2-7, with D perhaps TRBD2 (6 bases). V was shortened by 0 bases and J by 12 bases, with 12 bases between the two germline ends. The CDR3 totals 12 residues.

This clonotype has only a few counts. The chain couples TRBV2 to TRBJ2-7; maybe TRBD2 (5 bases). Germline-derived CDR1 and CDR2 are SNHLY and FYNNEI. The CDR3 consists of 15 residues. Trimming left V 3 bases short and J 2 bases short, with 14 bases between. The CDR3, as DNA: TGTGCCAGCAGTGAGGGAGACGGGCTGACCTACGAGCAGTACTTC. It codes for CASSEGDGLTYEQYF.

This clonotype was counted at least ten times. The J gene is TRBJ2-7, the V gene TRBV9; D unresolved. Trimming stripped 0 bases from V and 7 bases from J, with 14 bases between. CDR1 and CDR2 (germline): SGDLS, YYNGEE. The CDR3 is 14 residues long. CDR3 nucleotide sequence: TGTGCCAGCAGCGTAGCGGCAGGCAGGACGGAGCAGTACTTC. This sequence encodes CASSVAAGRTEQYF.

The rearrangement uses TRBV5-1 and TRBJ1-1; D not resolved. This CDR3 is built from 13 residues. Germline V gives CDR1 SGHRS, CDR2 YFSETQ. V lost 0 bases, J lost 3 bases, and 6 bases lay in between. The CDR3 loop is CASSLDFDTEAFF. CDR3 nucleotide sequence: TGCGCCAGCAGCTTGGATTTCGACACTGAAGCTTTCTTT.

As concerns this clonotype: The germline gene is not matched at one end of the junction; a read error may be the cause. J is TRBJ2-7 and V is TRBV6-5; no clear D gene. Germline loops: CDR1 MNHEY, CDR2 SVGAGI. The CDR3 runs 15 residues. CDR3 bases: TGTGCCATCAGTTACTCTGCATGGCAAACCTACGAGCAGTACTTC. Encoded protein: CAISYSAWQTYEQYF.

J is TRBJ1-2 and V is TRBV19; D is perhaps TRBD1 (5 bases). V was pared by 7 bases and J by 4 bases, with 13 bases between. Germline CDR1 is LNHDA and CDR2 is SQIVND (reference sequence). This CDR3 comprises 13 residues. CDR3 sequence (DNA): TGTGCCAGTAACCCGGGACCCATCTATGGCTACACCTTC. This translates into CASNPGPIYGYTF.

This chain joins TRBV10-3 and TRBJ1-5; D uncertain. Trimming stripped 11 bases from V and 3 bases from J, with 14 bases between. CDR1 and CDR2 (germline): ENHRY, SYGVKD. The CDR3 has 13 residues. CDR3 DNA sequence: TGTGCCTCTTCAGACGGCAACAATCAGCCCCAGCATTTT. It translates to CASSDGNNQPQHF.

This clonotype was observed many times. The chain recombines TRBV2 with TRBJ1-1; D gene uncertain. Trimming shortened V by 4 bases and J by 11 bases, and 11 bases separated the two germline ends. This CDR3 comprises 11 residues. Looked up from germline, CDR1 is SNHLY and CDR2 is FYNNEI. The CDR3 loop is CASSAVVVAFF. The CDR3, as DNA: TGTGCCAGCAGTGCGGTGGTCGTCGCTTTCTTT.

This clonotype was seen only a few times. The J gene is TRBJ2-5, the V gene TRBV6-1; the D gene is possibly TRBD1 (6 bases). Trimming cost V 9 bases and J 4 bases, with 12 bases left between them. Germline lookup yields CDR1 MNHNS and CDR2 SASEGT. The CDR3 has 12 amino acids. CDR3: CASTGKRETQYF. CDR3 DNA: TGTGCCAGTACAGGGAAGCGAGAGACCCAGTACTTC.

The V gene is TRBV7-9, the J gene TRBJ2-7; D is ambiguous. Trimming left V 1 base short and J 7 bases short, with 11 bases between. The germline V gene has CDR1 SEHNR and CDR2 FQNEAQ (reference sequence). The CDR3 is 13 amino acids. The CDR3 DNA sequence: TGTGCCAGCAGCTTAGGAACGACCCAAGAGCAGTACTTC. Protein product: CASSLGTTQEQYF.